What follows are 10 T cell receptor beta chains derived from one specimen sequenced in a study of CD8+CD57+ T cells in acquired aplastic anemia. For CDR3 and TCR beta VDJ profiling, genomic DNA was the template used. One entry per CDR3 protein, called by TCRdb with MiXCR from the reads. The sample consists of about 270,000 distinct CDR3 sequences, approximately 55% of them appearing once. Material for sequencing was sorted CD4+, CD8+, or CD8+CD57+ T cells (not recorded which) from PBMCs. The receptors stem from a human donor with severe aplastic anemia or a healthy control (not recorded which).

This chain links TRBV7-8 with TRBJ2-1, with D perhaps TRBD1 (6 bases). Deletions cut 6 bases from V and 0 bases from J, with 15 bases between. This CDR3 contains 16 residues. CDR1 is SGHVS and CDR2 is FQNEAQ in the germline V gene. CDR3 loop: CASSDGQRPSYNEQFF. CDR3 coding DNA: TGTGCCAGCAGTGATGGACAGCGACCCTCCTACAATGAGCAGTTCTTC. Supplemented by reference TRBV7-8 and TRBJ2-1, the full variable domain reads GAGVSQSPRYKVAKRGQDVALRCDPISGHVSLFWYQQALGQGPEFLTYFQNEAQLDKSGLPSDRFFAERPEGSVSTLKIQRTQQEDSAVYLCASSDGQRPSYNEQFFGPGTRLTVL.

The CDR3 DNA is TGTGCCAGCAGCCGAACCCTGACTAGCGGGAGAGCCACCGGGGAGCTGTTTTTT. The encoded protein is CASSRTLTSGRATGELFF. The chain employs TRBV7-6 and TRBJ2-2; 12 nucleotides line up with TRBD2. Germline assignment: CDR1 SGHVS and CDR2 FNYEAQ. The CDR3 length is 18 residues. Trimming removed 5 bases from V and 4 bases from J; junction bases left unmatched: 11.

The rearrangement uses TRBV2 and TRBJ2-7, with TRBD1 as a possible D gene (5 bases). Germline CDR1 SNHLY, CDR2 FYNNEI. Trimming stripped 2 bases from V and 2 bases from J, with 10 bases between. The length of the CDR3 is 14 residues. As DNA, the CDR3 is TGTGCCAGCAGTGAAACAGGCTCTACCTACGAGCAGTACTTC. Amino acids: CASSETGSTYEQYF.

The sample holds many counts of this clonotype. The chain couples TRBV6-5 to TRBJ1-1; a possible D gene is TRBD1 (6 bases). This CDR3 comprises 15 residues. Germline V gives CDR1 MNHEY, CDR2 SVGAGI. V gave up 5 bases and J gave up 5 bases, with 18 bases separating them. The CDR3 coding sequence is TGTGCCAGCAGTCCGGGGGCCTCGCCGGGGACTGAAGCTTTCTTT. Protein sequence: CASSPGASPGTEAFF.

The chain links TRBV10-3 to TRBJ1-6, with D maybe TRBD1 (6 bases). Germline V lookup: CDR1 ENHRY, CDR2 SYGVKD. The CDR3 covers 14 residues. The V and J ends lost 0 bases and 10 bases respectively, with 10 bases between them. The CDR3 loop reads CAISESTGHSPLHF. The CDR3 nucleotides read TGTGCCATCAGTGAGTCGACAGGACACTCACCCCTCCACTTT.

With respect to this clonotype: One junction end does not reproduce the germline sequence, and a read error may be involved. The rearrangement links TRBV20-1 to TRBJ2-3; no clear D. Germline values: CDR1 DFQATT, CDR2 SNEGSKA (reference sequence). The CDR3 sequence is 11 residues long. The CDR3 DNA reads as TGCAGTGCCAAGACAACAGATAAGCAGTATTTT. This gives the protein CSAKTTDKQYF.

This clonotype was seen a handful of times. This chain connects TRBV2 to TRBJ1-1; D ambiguous. Germline-derived CDR1 and CDR2 are SNHLY and FYNNEI. This CDR3 is 15 amino acids long. The V and J ends lost 1 base and 2 bases respectively, with 11 bases between them. CDR3 loop: CASSEGTPANTEAFF. The DNA for the CDR3 is TGTGCCAGCAGTGAAGGGACGCCCGCTAACACTGAAGCTTTCTTT.

As to this clonotype: At one end the junction does not follow the germline gene, possibly because of a read error. The rearrangement joins TRBV7-3 to TRBJ2-5, with a tentative D call TRBD2 (5 bases). CDR3 length: 14 amino acids. CDR1 and CDR2 from the germline V gene are SGHTA and FQGTGA. CDR3 DNA sequence: TGTGCCAGCAGCTTCACAAGCGGCCAAGGGACCCAGTACTTC. It is translated as CASSFTSGQGTQYF.

This clonotype was observed many times. V usage is TRBV6-5 and J usage is TRBJ2-6; D is possibly TRBD2 (6 bases). V was shortened by 2 bases and J by 3 bases, with 14 bases between the two germline ends. The CDR3 consists of 17 residues. The V gene's germline CDR1 is MNHEY and CDR2 SVGAGI. As DNA, the CDR3 is TGTGCCAGCAGTTACGAGGGGACTGCTGGTGGGGCCAACGTCCTGACTTTC. It translates to CASSYEGTAGGANVLTF.

The chain employs TRBV7-2 and TRBJ2-5; D might be TRBD2 (6 bases). The V end was cut by 5 bases, the J end by 2 bases, with 15 bases between. CDR1 is SGHTA and CDR2 is FQGNSA in the germline V gene. There are 15 residues in the CDR3. The CDR3 spells CASSLFAGPQETQYF. DNA for the CDR3: TGTGCCAGCAGCCTCTTTGCGGGGCCGCAAGAGACCCAGTACTTC.